Each of the 5 T cell receptor beta chains below was sequenced from the same sample in a study of blood T cell repertoires in COVID-19. Using immunoSEQ multiplex PCR, the repertoire was profiled, and TCRdb retains in-frame clones only, with some absent. The data show approximately 240,000 clones, about 88% seen once. Material for sequencing was peripheral blood. These receptors were taken from a man aged 50 to 59 who had recovered from COVID-19.

The rearrangement joins TRBV4-1 to TRBJ2-3, with 7 nucleotides matching TRBD1. J lost 2 bases, V lost 3 bases, and 5 bases had no gene match. Looked up from germline, CDR1 is MGHRA and CDR2 is YSYEKL. The CDR3 loop spans 15 amino acids. DNA of the CDR3: TGCGCCAGCAGCCAGGGGACAGCGGACACAGATACGCAGTATTTT. It specifies CASSQGTADTDTQYF.

The CDR3 sequence is CAGSTSGRQRSYEQYF. CDR3 nucleotide sequence: TGTGCCGGCTCTACTAGCGGGAGACAAAGATCCTACGAGCAGTACTTC. V is TRBV7-9 and J is TRBJ2-7; 11 bases are shared with TRBD2. There are 16 residues in the CDR3. The germline V gene has CDR1 SEHNR and CDR2 FQNEAQ (reference sequence). The V segment lost 11 bases and the J segment 1 base; nucleotides outside the gene matches: 13.

V gene TRBV19 combines with J gene TRBJ2-3; 8 bases are shared with TRBD2. V lost 1 base and J lost 13; bases outside the gene matches: 7. CDR1 is LNHDA, CDR2 SQIVND, per germline (reference sequence). CDR3 size: 13 residues. In DNA, the CDR3 is TGTGCCAGTAGTATAGTAGCGGGGAGCATGGAGTATTTT. It is translated as CASSIVAGSMEYF.

The table lists this clone with a count of one. This chain uses TRBV29-1 with TRBJ1-1; D is ambiguous. The germline gives CDR1 SQVTM, CDR2 ANQGSEA. This CDR3 is 13 amino acids long. V was trimmed by 4 bases and J by 0 bases, leaving 9 bases between them. CDR3 sequence reads: CSVAHSMNTEAFF. The DNA for the CDR3 is TGCAGCGTTGCGCACAGTATGAACACTGAAGCTTTCTTT.

The chain joins TRBV2 to TRBJ1-4, with a tentative D call TRBD1 (5 bases). Germline lookup yields CDR1 SNHLY and CDR2 FYNNEI. The germline V and J ends were trimmed by 9 bases and 5 bases, with 13 bases remaining between them. This CDR3 has 13 residues. CDR3: CASGIGGNEKLFF. CDR3 DNA: TGTGCCAGTGGAATCGGGGGGAATGAAAAACTGTTTTTT.